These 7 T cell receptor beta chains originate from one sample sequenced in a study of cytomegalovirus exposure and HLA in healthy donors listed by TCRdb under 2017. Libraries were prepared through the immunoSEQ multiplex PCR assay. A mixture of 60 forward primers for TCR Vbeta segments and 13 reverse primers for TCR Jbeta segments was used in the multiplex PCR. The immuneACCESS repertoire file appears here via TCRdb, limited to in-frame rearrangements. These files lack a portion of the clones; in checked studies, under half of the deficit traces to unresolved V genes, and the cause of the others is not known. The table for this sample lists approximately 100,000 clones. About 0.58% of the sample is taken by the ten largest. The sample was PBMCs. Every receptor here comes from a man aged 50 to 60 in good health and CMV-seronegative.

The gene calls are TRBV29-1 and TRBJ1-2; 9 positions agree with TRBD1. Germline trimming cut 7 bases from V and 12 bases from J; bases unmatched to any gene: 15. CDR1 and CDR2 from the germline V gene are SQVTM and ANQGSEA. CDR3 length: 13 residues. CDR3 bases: TGCAGCGACAGACAGGGGGGTCTCCCGGGTGACACCTTC. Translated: CSDRQGGLPGDTF.

The CDR3 loop reads CASSEDRADQPQHF. CDR3 in DNA: TGTGCCAGCAGTGAGGACAGGGCAGATCAGCCCCAGCATTTT. The chain joins TRBV2 to TRBJ1-5, with TRBD1 matching 8 bases. Germline CDR1 and CDR2: SNHLY and FYNNEI. Trimming cost V 3 bases and J 5 bases; bases outside gene matches: 3. The CDR3 has 14 amino acids.

This CDR3 reads CSVERVVNTEAFF. CDR3 bases: TGCAGCGTTGAGAGAGTTGTGAACACTGAAGCTTTCTTT. V usage is TRBV29-1 and J usage is TRBJ1-1; D gene ambiguous. Trimming took off 3 bases at V and 0 bases at J, with 8 bases between the two ends. Germline assignment: CDR1 SQVTM and CDR2 ANQGSEA. The CDR3 is 13 amino acids.

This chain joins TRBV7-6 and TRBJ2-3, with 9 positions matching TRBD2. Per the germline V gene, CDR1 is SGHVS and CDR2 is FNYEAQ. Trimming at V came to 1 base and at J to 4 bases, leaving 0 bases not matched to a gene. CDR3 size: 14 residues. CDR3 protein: CASSLGTSADTQYF. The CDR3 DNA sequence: TGTGCCAGCAGCTTAGGGACTAGCGCAGATACGCAGTATTTT.

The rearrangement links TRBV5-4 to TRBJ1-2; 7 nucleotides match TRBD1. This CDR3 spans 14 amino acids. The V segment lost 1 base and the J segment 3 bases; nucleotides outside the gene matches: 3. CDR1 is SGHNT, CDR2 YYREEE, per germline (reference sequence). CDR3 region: CASSLRQGDYGYTF. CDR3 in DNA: TGTGCCAGCAGCTTGAGACAGGGCGACTATGGCTACACCTTC. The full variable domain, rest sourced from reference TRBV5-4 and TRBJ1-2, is ETGVTQSPTHLIKTRGQQVTLRCSSQSGHNTVSWYQQALGQGPQFIFQYYREEENGRGNFPPRFSGLQFPNYSSELNVNALELDDSALYLCASSLRQGDYGYTFGSGTRLTVV.

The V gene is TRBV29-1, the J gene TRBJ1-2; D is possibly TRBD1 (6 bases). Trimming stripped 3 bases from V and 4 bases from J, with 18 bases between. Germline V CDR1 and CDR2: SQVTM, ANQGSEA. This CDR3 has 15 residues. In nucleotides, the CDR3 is TGCAGCGTTGACCTAGTATCCAGGGGAGTCTATGGCTACACCTTC. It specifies CSVDLVSRGVYGYTF.

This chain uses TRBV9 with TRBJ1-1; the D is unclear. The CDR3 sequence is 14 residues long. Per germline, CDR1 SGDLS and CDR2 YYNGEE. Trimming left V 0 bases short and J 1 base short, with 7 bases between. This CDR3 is CASSVAHGNTEAFF. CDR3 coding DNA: TGTGCCAGCAGCGTAGCTCACGGGAACACTGAAGCTTTCTTT. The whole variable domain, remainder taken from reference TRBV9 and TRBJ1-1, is DSGVTQTPKHLITATGQRVTLRCSPRSGDLSVYWYQQSLDQGLQFLIQYYNGEERAKGNILERFSAQQFPDLHSELNLSSLELGDSALYFCASSVAHGNTEAFFGQGTRLTVV.